This TCR beta chain appears in the sequencing data of a study of cytomegalovirus exposure and HLA in healthy donors. On the study more broadly: A preliminary data release comprised roughly 85 million unique TCRs obtained from HLA-typed donors. Researchers found that under 90% of about 400 genotyped donors fell within the Caucasian-associated ancestry cluster.

Study observations and caveats: A likely sequencing artifact accounted for one observed cluster of highly shared sequence variants.

The PCR contained 60 Vbeta and 13 Jbeta primers. The data were produced by immunoSEQ multiplex PCR, yet TCRdb's version contains in-frame clones alone and is incomplete. The profile shows about 180,000 clones, around 80% of them singletons. Despite likely unrecorded immune exposures, the donors were nominally healthy at the time of sampling. On this clone itself: Its antigen remains unknown. The same CDR3 is also encoded by other DNA sequences in this sample.

The ends lost 4 bases at V and 2 bases at J; junction bases unmatched: 8. The CDR3 length is 16 residues. The germline gives CDR1 SGHRS, CDR2 YFSETQ. The chain uses TRBV5-1 and TRBJ2-3, with TRBD2 matching over 9 bases. Sequencing input: PBMCs. The source is a girl aged 5-17 years in good health and CMV-seropositive. The CDR3 coding sequence is TGCGCCAGCAGCCTCGGGGCTAGCGGGATCACAGATACGCAGTATTTT. This gives the protein CASSLGASGITDTQYF.